This entry lists 10 T cell receptor beta chains sequenced from one sample in a study of blood T cell repertoires in COVID-19. Sequenced by immunoSEQ multiplex PCR; TCRdb stores in-frame clones only, minus some. In the table there are over 90,000 clones, nearly 90% of which are singletons. The sequenced sample was peripheral blood. Source of these receptors: a man in his fifties with active COVID-19.

This chain connects TRBV19 to TRBJ2-1; a possible D gene is TRBD2 (6 bases). Germline CDR1 reads LNHDA; CDR2 reads SQIVND (reference sequence). The CDR3 contains 12 residues. Between the trimmed V and J ends, which lost 8 bases and 6 bases, there was a span of 11 bases. CDR3 DNA sequence: TGTGCCAGTGGTCGGGGGTTCAATGAGCAGTTCTTC. This codes for CASGRGFNEQFF.

The chain is built from TRBV20-1 and TRBJ2-5, with D hard to call. The CDR3 runs 11 residues. V lost 6 bases and J 2 bases, leaving 7 bases between the germline ends. From germline, CDR1 is DFQATT and CDR2 SNEGSKA (reference sequence). CDR3 amino acids: CSAHIQETQYF. Here the CDR3 DNA reads TGCAGTGCCCACATTCAAGAGACCCAGTACTTC.

V and J are TRBV5-6 and TRBJ1-2; unclear D gene. Trimming took 3 bases from V and 4 from J, leaving 16 bases between them. This CDR3 spans 15 amino acids. CDR1 SGHDT and CDR2 YYEEEE come from the germline V gene. The chain's CDR3 is CASSSRIRPGYGYTF. The CDR3, as DNA: TGTGCCAGCAGCTCCCGGATTCGACCGGGCTATGGCTACACCTTC.

This clone was counted a single time. The chain employs TRBV5-1 and TRBJ1-2; no reliable D call. The V gene's germline CDR1 is SGHRS and CDR2 YFSETQ. V was pared by 4 bases and J by 8 bases, with 24 bases between. The CDR3 spans 16 residues. CDR3 nucleotides: TGCGCCAGCAGCCAGTCCCCAGCGGGAGCCGGGGAGGGCTACACCTTC. Protein sequence: CASSQSPAGAGEGYTF.

The chain recombines TRBV5-4 with TRBJ2-3; D ambiguous. The CDR3 totals 15 residues. V lost 3 bases and J 0 bases, leaving 11 bases between the germline ends. CDR1 is SGHNT and CDR2 is YYREEE in the germline V gene (reference sequence). Written as DNA, the CDR3 is TGTGCCAGCAGCTCAAGACTGGAGAGCACAGATACGCAGTATTTT. Amino acids: CASSSRLESTDTQYF.

V is TRBV2 and J is TRBJ2-5, with 11 bases identical to TRBD2. CDR1 is SNHLY and CDR2 is FYNNEI in the germline V gene. This CDR3 has 15 residues. V shed 2 bases and J 7 bases; nucleotides not matched to a gene: 6. This chain's CDR3 is CASSETSGGSRTQYF. CDR3 sequence (DNA): TGTGCCAGCAGTGAAACTAGCGGGGGTTCTCGGACCCAGTACTTC.

The rearrangement links TRBV19 to TRBJ2-3, with TRBD2 as a possible D gene (6 bases). Trimming stripped 7 bases from V and 5 bases from J, with 13 bases between. CDR3 length equals 13 residues. The germline V gene encodes CDR1 LNHDA and CDR2 SQIVND (reference sequence). CDR3 DNA sequence: TGTGCCAGTACCCCTGCTAGCGAAGATACGCAGTATTTT. Amino acids: CASTPASEDTQYF.

The chain recombines TRBV3-1 (or the pseudogene TRBV3-2) with TRBJ2-6; D gene ambiguous. CDR3 length: 15 residues. Germline assignment: CDR1 LGHDT and CDR2 YNNKEL (reference sequence). Trimming cost V 7 bases and J 0 bases, with 10 bases left between them. CDR3 residues: CASTSTRSGANVLTF. CDR3 bases: TGTGCCAGCACCTCTACCCGCTCTGGGGCCAACGTCCTGACTTTC.

The rearrangement links TRBV7-2 to TRBJ2-2, with D possibly being TRBD1 (6 bases). V was shortened by 5 bases and J by 1 base, with 8 bases between the two germline ends. The CDR3 contains 14 residues. Per the germline V gene, CDR1 is SGHTA and CDR2 is FQGNSA. The CDR3 loop reads CASSPGVNTGELFF. The CDR3, as DNA: TGTGCCAGCAGCCCAGGGGTGAACACCGGGGAGCTGTTTTTT.

This sequence joins TRBV14 and TRBJ1-2; a weak D match, TRBD1 (5 bases). Per germline, CDR1 SGHDN and CDR2 FVKESK. The CDR3 loop spans 15 amino acids. Trimming took 2 bases from V and 0 from J, leaving 10 bases between them. The CDR3 protein is CASSQIPGANYGYTF. Written as DNA, the CDR3 is TGTGCCAGCAGCCAAATTCCGGGGGCTAACTATGGCTACACCTTC. The complete variable domain, with remaining parts taken from reference TRBV14 and TRBJ1-2, reads EAGVTQFPSHSVIEKGQTVTLRCDPISGHDNLYWYRRVMGKEIKFLLHFVKESKQDESGMPNNRFLAERTGGTYSTLKVQPAELEDSGVYFCASSQIPGANYGYTFGSGTRLTVV.